What follows describes a single TCR beta chain. This record belongs to a study of T cell responses to AZD1222 COVID-19 vaccine. The repertoire was sequenced with immunoSEQ multiplex PCR; TCRdb's copy has only in-frame clones and lacks some. The data contain 100,000 to 150,000 clones, roughly 92% of them singletons. The V gene's germline CDR1 is SGHDN and CDR2 FVKESK. Trimming took 3 bases from V and 8 from J, leaving 10 bases between them. CDR3 length: 12 residues. The sequencing used peripheral blood, collected 28 days after the second AZD1222 dose. The V gene is TRBV14, the J gene TRBJ2-5, with D possibly TRBD2 on 5 matching bases. The receptor comes from an adult who received the AZD1222 COVID-19 vaccine. In DNA form, the CDR3 reads TGTGCCAGCAGCCATGACCGGGGTACCCAGTACTTC. Its protein product is CASSHDRGTQYF.